The 7 T cell receptor beta chains in this list originate from one sample, sequenced in a study of beta chain features in type 1 diabetes. Study results and caveats: For Type 1 diabetes patients, all four CD4+ subsets carried TCRB CDR3s that were moderately but significantly shorter.

Since all of the isolated RNA was reverse transcribed, expressed TCRB transcripts were what got sequenced. Clones were read by immunoSEQ multiplex PCR, and TCRdb kept only the in-frame ones, dropping some. The data show a few hundred thousand clones, approximately 13% seen once. Their antigens remain unidentified. The sequenced sample was naive CD4+ T cells from blood. These receptor sequences come from a young woman with type 1 diabetes.

The J gene is TRBJ2-1, the V gene TRBV11-2; 7 bases are a match to TRBD1. Per germline, CDR1 SGHAT and CDR2 FQNNGV. This CDR3 region has 17 residues. The V gene end was trimmed by 4 bases and the J gene end by 6 bases; junction bases not matched to a gene: 15. Written as DNA, the CDR3 is TGTGCCAGCAGCTCCAACCCCGGGACAGAACGATTCAATGAGCAGTTCTTC. It specifies CASSSNPGTERFNEQFF.

The chain is built from TRBV28 and TRBJ2-7; TRBD1 matches 9 bases. Per the germline V gene, CDR1 is MDHEN and CDR2 is SYDVKM. This CDR3 is built from 16 residues. The trim removed 2 bases at V and 5 bases at J, leaving 10 bases unmatched. The CDR3 region has the DNA TGTGCCAGCAGTTTACCGCCGGGGACAGGGTCTGACGAGCAGTACTTC. Translated, it gives CASSLPPGTGSDEQYF.

V is TRBV14 and J is TRBJ1-2; tentative D call: TRBD1 (6 bases). The CDR3 loop spans 15 amino acids. V was shortened by 1 base and J by 4 bases, with 13 bases between the two germline ends. Germline V CDR1 and CDR2: SGHDN, FVKESK. In DNA, the CDR3 is TGTGCCAGCAGCCAAGGATTACAGGGAGCCTATGGCTACACCTTC. Translated, it gives CASSQGLQGAYGYTF.

This clone was seen only once. Here the CDR3 DNA reads TGCGCCAGCAGCGAAATAGCGGGGTCTTACAATGAGCAGTTCTTC. It codes for CASSEIAGSYNEQFF. The rearrangement uses TRBV5-1 and TRBJ2-1; 8 nucleotides align to TRBD2. The trim removed 4 bases at V and 4 bases at J, leaving 7 bases unmatched. This CDR3 contains 15 residues. Per germline, CDR1 SGHRS and CDR2 YFSETQ.

This clone was seen a few times. The chain couples TRBV19 to TRBJ2-3; 8 nucleotides agree with TRBD2. The trim removed 6 bases at V and 0 bases at J, leaving 5 bases unmatched. This CDR3 region has 15 residues. The V gene's germline CDR1 is LNHDA and CDR2 SQIVND (reference sequence). Written as DNA, the CDR3 is TGTGCCAGTAGACTAGCGGCTAAAAGCACAGATACGCAGTATTTT. Translation gives CASRLAAKSTDTQYF.

This clone was detected only a few times. The chain recombines TRBV30 with TRBJ2-3; D perhaps matches TRBD1 (6 bases). Germline CDR1 is GTSNPN and CDR2 is SVGIG (reference sequence). V was clipped by 5 bases and J by 0 bases, with 12 bases between them. The CDR3 extends over 14 amino acids. The CDR3 region is CAWRQEASTDTQYF. CDR3 coding DNA: TGTGCCTGGCGACAGGAGGCTAGCACAGATACGCAGTATTTT.

This clone was seen a few times. The rearrangement joins TRBV2 to TRBJ2-1, with D maybe TRBD2 (7 bases). This CDR3 is 14 amino acids long. Germline CDR1 SNHLY, CDR2 FYNNEI. Trimming shortened V by 6 bases and J by 4 bases, and 13 bases separated the two germline ends. CDR3 nucleotide sequence: TGTGCCAGCAGCTTGGGGGGGGCTTACAATGAGCAGTTCTTC. This codes for CASSLGGAYNEQFF.